This TCR beta chain was sequenced for a study of T cells after yellow fever vaccination. Study results and limitations: CD4 and CD8 compartments shared a small share of clonotypes.

A 5'RACE template-switching step, the method used to make TCR cDNA, added a universal primer site and UMIs. TCRdb redid the calling of the 5' RACE reads with MiXCR, one entry per CDR3 protein. The table shows approximately 550,000 distinct CDR3 sequences, with roughly 19% occurring only once. On this clonotype: What it binds is not known.

The receptor's source is a man aged 25-40 years who received the YFV17D yellow fever vaccine. The sequenced sample was PBMCs, obtained 15 days after the yellow fever booster vaccination.

Here the CDR3 reads CSARDGGGPSEQFF. The CDR3 DNA reads TGCAGTGCTAGAGATGGGGGAGGGCCGAGTGAGCAGTTCTTC. V and J are TRBV20-1 and TRBJ2-1; 7 bases map to TRBD2. V trimming: 0 bases; J trimming: 9 bases; junction bases outside the gene matches: 8. CDR1 and CDR2 (germline): DFQATT, SNEGSKA (reference sequence). The CDR3 is 14 amino acids.